This T cell receptor (beta chain) was documented in a study of CD4 T cell repertoires in COVID-19 (dated by TCRdb to the early 2020s). A note on the overall study: For cross-reactivity analysis, CFSE-low cells were expanded with IL-2 for nine to eleven days, then relabeled and restimulated with spike proteins from other coronaviruses. The study characterized naturally processed CD4+ T cell responses to SARS-CoV-2 spike and nucleoprotein in COVID-19-recovered individuals, using TCR Vbeta sequencing to assess clonal composition. In three recovered individuals, the researchers analyzed the TCR Vbeta repertoire of SARS-CoV-2-reactive T cells at the subset level.

About this clone: There is no known antigen for this receptor. Per-base quality was not reported, and no clone a single base away is much larger than it.

The time point label here, explained by the study, means: sample from a COVID-19-recovered individual after infection. The donors were patients who had gone through COVID-19 ranging from mild to severe and had recovered. Uncultured memory T cell samples were subjected to sequencing directly after ex vivo isolation. CD4+ total memory, central memory, effector memory and circulating T follicular helper cells were isolated from peripheral blood mononuclear cells. Receptor amplification or capture employed the immunoSEQ multiplex PCR assay. Per the source publication's procedure: The Chao-Jaccard similarity index and counts of shared clonotypes were used to quantify repertoire overlap between subsets. The table comes from immuneACCESS by way of TCRdb, which keeps in-frame sequences with V and J called. Part of the clones is missing from these tables; in studies checked, under half for an unresolved V gene and the rest for unknown reasons. D and trimming come from the DNA, and the V and J calls and clone size come from that table. This sample comprises 65,000 to 95,000 clones, about four fifths of them detected only once. 0.45% to 0.7% of the sample is held by the ten biggest clonotypes.

Broad study findings and their caveats: Two or all three memory subsets shared several of the most expanded SARS-CoV-2-reactive clonotypes, which suggests intraclonal diversification. Between 7 and 25% of SARS-CoV-2 clonotypes were also found in SARS-CoV and/or HKU1 spike-stimulated secondary cultures, consistent with cross-reactivity.

After removal of 3 bases from V and 0 bases from J, the junction retains 0 bases not matched to a gene. From the cysteine up to the phenylalanine, the CDR3 has a length of 16 residues. The sequence is cut down to CDR3 DNA, 48 bases in frame from base 1. From the germline V gene, CDR1 is SGDLS and CDR2 is YYNGEE. This specimen was CD4+ T cells from peripheral blood, taken after recovery from COVID-19. The clonotype originates from a human donor who had COVID-19. The chain is encoded by TRBV9 joined to TRBJ2-3; 14 central nucleotides agree with TRBD2. The CDR3 corresponds to CASSGTSGGSTDTQYF. The DNA sequence is TGTGCCAGCAGCGGGACTAGCGGGGGGAGCACAGATACGCAGTATTTT.